A selection of T cell receptor beta chains follows, all from one sample in a study of blood T cell repertoires in COVID-19. Assay: immunoSEQ multiplex PCR; the TCRdb copy retains only in-frame clones and omits some. The sample holds about 480,000 clones; approximately 91% are singletons and the top ten take approximately 8%. The specimen sequenced was PBMCs or T cells enriched from blood (not recorded which). Receptors were obtained from a woman aged 55-69 years who had recovered from COVID-19. Both conserved end residues are part of each CDR3. The order of the fields is V gene, J gene, D gene, clone size, CDR3 protein, CDR3 DNA. D genes are given only for firm matches. Clone sizes are given selectively: once, few, many, or a class where the clone is expanded.

v_call: TRBV24-1; j_call: TRBJ2-5; d_call: TRBD1; clone_size: -; cdr3_aa: CATSALLGTGLQETQYF; cdr3_nt: TGTGCCACCAGTGCCCTTCTCGGGACAGGGCTCCAAGAGACCCAGTACTTC
v_call: TRBV7-9; j_call: TRBJ1-4; d_call: TRBD1; clone_size: once; cdr3_aa: CASSPGQGANEKLFF; cdr3_nt: TGTGCCAGCAGCCCCGGACAGGGGGCGAATGAAAAACTGTTTTTT
v_call: TRBV24-1; j_call: TRBJ1-5; d_call: TRBD1; clone_size: -; cdr3_aa: CATADRGNQPQHF; cdr3_nt: TGTGCCACCGCGGACAGGGGCAATCAGCCCCAGCATTTT
v_call: TRBV12-3/TRBV12-4; j_call: TRBJ1-2; d_call: -; clone_size: -; cdr3_aa: CASSAQGYGYTF; cdr3_nt: TGTGCCAGCAGTGCCCAGGGCTATGGCTACACCTTC
v_call: TRBV5-1; j_call: TRBJ2-1; d_call: -; clone_size: -; cdr3_aa: CASSLGGSNEQFF; cdr3_nt: TGCGCCAGCAGCTTGGGGGGCTCTAATGAGCAGTTCTTC
v_call: TRBV5-4; j_call: TRBJ1-2; d_call: -; clone_size: many; cdr3_aa: CASSLQGGSYGYTF; cdr3_nt: TGTGCCAGCAGCTTGCAGGGAGGCTCCTATGGCTACACCTTC
v_call: TRBV14; j_call: TRBJ1-2; d_call: -; clone_size: -; cdr3_aa: CASSQDMGGYGYTF; cdr3_nt: TGTGCCAGCAGCCAAGACATGGGGGGCTATGGCTACACCTTC
v_call: TRBV18; j_call: TRBJ1-5; d_call: -; clone_size: -; cdr3_aa: CASSGNSNQPQHF; cdr3_nt: TGTGCCAGCTCCGGGAATAGCAATCAGCCCCAGCATTTT
v_call: TRBV2; j_call: TRBJ1-5; d_call: -; clone_size: once; cdr3_aa: CASRWSVLDSNQPQHF; cdr3_nt: TGTGCCAGCAGGTGGAGCGTCCTCGATAGCAATCAGCCCCAGCATTTT
v_call: TRBV7-2; j_call: TRBJ2-5; d_call: -; clone_size: -; cdr3_aa: CASSPHRSPQYF; cdr3_nt: TGTGCCAGCAGCCCCCACAGGTCCCCCCAGTACTTC
v_call: TRBV12-5; j_call: TRBJ1-2; d_call: -; clone_size: -; cdr3_aa: CASGENPGYGYTF; cdr3_nt: TGTGCTAGTGGTGAAAACCCAGGGTACGGCTACACCTTC
v_call: TRBV19; j_call: TRBJ2-5; d_call: TRBD2; clone_size: -; cdr3_aa: CASSPGGLETQYF; cdr3_nt: TGTGCCAGTAGCCCGGGGGGGCTGGAGACCCAGTACTTC
v_call: TRBV19; j_call: TRBJ2-5; d_call: TRBD1; clone_size: -; cdr3_aa: CASSVRDREETQYF; cdr3_nt: TGTGCCAGTAGTGTTCGAGACAGGGAAGAGACCCAGTACTTC
v_call: TRBV30; j_call: TRBJ2-7; d_call: -; clone_size: once; cdr3_aa: CAWSVLGREQYF; cdr3_nt: TGTGCCTGGAGTGTACTAGGGCGCGAGCAGTACTTC
v_call: TRBV5-1; j_call: TRBJ1-1; d_call: TRBD1; clone_size: -; cdr3_aa: CASSSRGQGGTEAFF; cdr3_nt: TGCGCCAGCAGCTCCCGAGGACAGGGAGGGACTGAAGCTTTCTTT
v_call: TRBV7-8; j_call: TRBJ1-6; d_call: -; clone_size: few; cdr3_aa: CASSLVPWQALYNSPLHF; cdr3_nt: TGTGCCAGCAGCTTAGTCCCTTGGCAGGCCCTCTATAATTCACCCCTCCACTTT
v_call: TRBV6-6; j_call: TRBJ1-2; d_call: -; clone_size: once; cdr3_aa: CASSYSPGWEYGYTF; cdr3_nt: TGTGCCAGCAGTTACTCGCCGGGGTGGGAGTATGGCTACACCTTC
v_call: TRBV11-3; j_call: TRBJ2-4; d_call: -; clone_size: -; cdr3_aa: CASRWGTGTSDGTKNIQYF; cdr3_nt: TGTGCCAGCAGGTGGGGGACAGGAACTAGCGATGGGACCAAAAACATTCAGTACTTC
v_call: TRBV9; j_call: TRBJ2-5; d_call: -; clone_size: -; cdr3_aa: CASSVDPLGQETQYF; cdr3_nt: TGTGCCAGCAGCGTAGACCCCCTCGGGCAAGAGACCCAGTACTTC
v_call: TRBV5-6; j_call: TRBJ2-5; d_call: -; clone_size: -; cdr3_aa: CASSLVRRQGETQYF; cdr3_nt: TGTGCCAGCAGCTTGGTACGGCGTCAGGGGGAGACCCAGTACTTC
v_call: TRBV2; j_call: TRBJ1-2; d_call: -; clone_size: once; cdr3_aa: CASSETGQDGYTF; cdr3_nt: TGTGCCAGCAGTGAAACAGGGCAGGATGGCTACACCTTC
v_call: TRBV15; j_call: TRBJ2-3; d_call: TRBD2; clone_size: -; cdr3_aa: CATKRSGGLLSTDTQYF; cdr3_nt: TGTGCCACGAAAAGGAGCGGGGGACTACTTAGCACAGATACGCAGTATTTT
v_call: TRBV5-6; j_call: TRBJ2-4; d_call: -; clone_size: -; cdr3_aa: CASSSLGKGENIQYF; cdr3_nt: TGTGCCAGCAGCTCTCTAGGAAAGGGGGAAAACATTCAGTACTTC
v_call: TRBV24-1; j_call: TRBJ2-1; d_call: -; clone_size: -; cdr3_aa: CATSDTDSYNEQFF; cdr3_nt: TGTGCCACCAGTGACACAGACTCCTACAATGAGCAGTTCTTC
v_call: TRBV29-1; j_call: TRBJ2-7; d_call: -; clone_size: -; cdr3_aa: CSVGWSSYEQYF; cdr3_nt: TGCAGCGTTGGGTGGTCCAGCTACGAGCAGTACTTC
v_call: TRBV4-1; j_call: TRBJ1-4; d_call: TRBD1; clone_size: -; cdr3_aa: CASSQAAGTGPEKLFF; cdr3_nt: TGCGCCAGCAGCCAAGCCGCCGGGACAGGTCCGGAAAAACTGTTTTTT
v_call: TRBV7-8; j_call: TRBJ2-3; d_call: -; clone_size: -; cdr3_aa: CASSPRGGPTDTQYF; cdr3_nt: TGTGCCAGCAGCCCGAGGGGGGGGCCTACAGATACGCAGTATTTT
v_call: TRBV2; j_call: TRBJ2-5; d_call: -; clone_size: -; cdr3_aa: CASSEGAGLQETQYF; cdr3_nt: TGTGCCAGCAGTGAGGGGGCAGGGCTCCAAGAGACCCAGTACTTC
v_call: TRBV3-1/TRBV3-2; j_call: TRBJ2-5; d_call: TRBD2; clone_size: once; cdr3_aa: CASSHRSSGGTEGETQYF; cdr3_nt: TGTGCCAGCAGTCACCGGTCAAGCGGGGGAACGGAGGGAGAGACCCAGTACTTC
v_call: TRBV13; j_call: TRBJ1-3; d_call: TRBD1; clone_size: few; cdr3_aa: CASSALTGANSGNTIYF; cdr3_nt: TGTGCCAGCAGCGCCTTGACAGGGGCAAACTCTGGAAACACCATATATTTT
v_call: TRBV4-1; j_call: TRBJ2-2; d_call: -; clone_size: few; cdr3_aa: CASSQRRGVTGELFF; cdr3_nt: TGCGCCAGCAGCCAACGCCGTGGAGTCACCGGGGAGCTGTTTTTT
v_call: TRBV6-5; j_call: TRBJ1-6; d_call: -; clone_size: -; cdr3_aa: CASKQGIGSPLHF; cdr3_nt: TGTGCCAGCAAGCAGGGAATCGGTTCACCCCTCCACTTT
v_call: TRBV19; j_call: TRBJ2-3; d_call: -; clone_size: -; cdr3_aa: CASSGGTGKSKVTQYF; cdr3_nt: TGTGCCAGTAGTGGAGGGACGGGCAAAAGTAAGGTCACGCAGTATTTT
v_call: TRBV2; j_call: TRBJ1-5; d_call: TRBD1; clone_size: -; cdr3_aa: CASSEGTGVYQPQHF; cdr3_nt: TGTGCCAGCAGTGAAGGGACAGGGGTATACCAGCCCCAGCATTTT
v_call: TRBV5-5; j_call: TRBJ2-2; d_call: TRBD2; clone_size: -; cdr3_aa: CASSRGAGELFF; cdr3_nt: TGTGCCAGCAGCCGGGGGGCCGGGGAGCTGTTTTTT
v_call: TRBV5-4; j_call: TRBJ1-1; d_call: TRBD1; clone_size: -; cdr3_aa: CASSSQGARTEAFF; cdr3_nt: TGTGCCAGCAGCTCACAGGGGGCGCGAACTGAAGCTTTCTTT
v_call: TRBV4-1; j_call: TRBJ2-2; d_call: TRBD2; clone_size: once; cdr3_aa: CASSQDGGVTGELFF; cdr3_nt: TGCGCCAGCAGCCAAGATGGGGGGGTCACCGGGGAGCTGTTTTTT
v_call: TRBV6-5; j_call: TRBJ1-3; d_call: -; clone_size: -; cdr3_aa: CASSYLEGRGNTIYF; cdr3_nt: TGTGCCAGCAGTTACTTGGAGGGCAGGGGAAACACCATATATTTT
v_call: TRBV6-6; j_call: TRBJ1-2; d_call: TRBD1; clone_size: -; cdr3_aa: CASSSGGANYGYTF; cdr3_nt: TGTGCCAGCAGTTCAGGGGGAGCTAACTATGGCTACACCTTC
v_call: TRBV29-1; j_call: TRBJ1-4; d_call: TRBD1; clone_size: -; cdr3_aa: CSVATGTGLGYEKLFF; cdr3_nt: TGCAGCGTTGCTACCGGGACAGGGTTGGGATATGAAAAACTGTTTTTT
v_call: TRBV19; j_call: TRBJ1-4; d_call: -; clone_size: -; cdr3_aa: CASSGRQAANEKLFF; cdr3_nt: TGTGCCAGTAGTGGAAGACAGGCAGCTAATGAAAAACTGTTTTTT
v_call: TRBV10-3; j_call: TRBJ1-2; d_call: -; clone_size: -; cdr3_aa: CAISGTTGSYYTF; cdr3_nt: TGTGCCATCAGCGGAACGACAGGTTCCTATTACACCTTC
v_call: TRBV5-6; j_call: TRBJ1-2; d_call: -; clone_size: -; cdr3_aa: CASSLFGRVVRGYTF; cdr3_nt: TGTGCCAGCAGCTTGTTTGGCAGGGTGGTAAGGGGCTACACCTTC
v_call: TRBV2; j_call: TRBJ1-1; d_call: -; clone_size: -; cdr3_aa: CASGPAGGFSEAFF; cdr3_nt: TGTGCCAGCGGTCCGGCAGGAGGGTTCTCTGAAGCTTTCTTT
v_call: TRBV7-8; j_call: TRBJ1-3; d_call: TRBD1; clone_size: -; cdr3_aa: CASSLAPGQGRRNTIYF; cdr3_nt: TGTGCCAGCAGCTTAGCACCGGGACAGGGAAGGCGAAACACCATATATTTT
v_call: TRBV6-1; j_call: TRBJ2-2; d_call: -; clone_size: -; cdr3_aa: CASSEGTAGQGVLFF; cdr3_nt: TGTGCCAGCAGTGAGGGTACTGCGGGGCAGGGAGTGCTGTTTTTT
v_call: TRBV4-1; j_call: TRBJ1-5; d_call: -; clone_size: few; cdr3_aa: CASSHPGRDNQPQHF; cdr3_nt: TGCGCCAGCAGCCACCCAGGGAGGGACAATCAGCCCCAGCATTTT